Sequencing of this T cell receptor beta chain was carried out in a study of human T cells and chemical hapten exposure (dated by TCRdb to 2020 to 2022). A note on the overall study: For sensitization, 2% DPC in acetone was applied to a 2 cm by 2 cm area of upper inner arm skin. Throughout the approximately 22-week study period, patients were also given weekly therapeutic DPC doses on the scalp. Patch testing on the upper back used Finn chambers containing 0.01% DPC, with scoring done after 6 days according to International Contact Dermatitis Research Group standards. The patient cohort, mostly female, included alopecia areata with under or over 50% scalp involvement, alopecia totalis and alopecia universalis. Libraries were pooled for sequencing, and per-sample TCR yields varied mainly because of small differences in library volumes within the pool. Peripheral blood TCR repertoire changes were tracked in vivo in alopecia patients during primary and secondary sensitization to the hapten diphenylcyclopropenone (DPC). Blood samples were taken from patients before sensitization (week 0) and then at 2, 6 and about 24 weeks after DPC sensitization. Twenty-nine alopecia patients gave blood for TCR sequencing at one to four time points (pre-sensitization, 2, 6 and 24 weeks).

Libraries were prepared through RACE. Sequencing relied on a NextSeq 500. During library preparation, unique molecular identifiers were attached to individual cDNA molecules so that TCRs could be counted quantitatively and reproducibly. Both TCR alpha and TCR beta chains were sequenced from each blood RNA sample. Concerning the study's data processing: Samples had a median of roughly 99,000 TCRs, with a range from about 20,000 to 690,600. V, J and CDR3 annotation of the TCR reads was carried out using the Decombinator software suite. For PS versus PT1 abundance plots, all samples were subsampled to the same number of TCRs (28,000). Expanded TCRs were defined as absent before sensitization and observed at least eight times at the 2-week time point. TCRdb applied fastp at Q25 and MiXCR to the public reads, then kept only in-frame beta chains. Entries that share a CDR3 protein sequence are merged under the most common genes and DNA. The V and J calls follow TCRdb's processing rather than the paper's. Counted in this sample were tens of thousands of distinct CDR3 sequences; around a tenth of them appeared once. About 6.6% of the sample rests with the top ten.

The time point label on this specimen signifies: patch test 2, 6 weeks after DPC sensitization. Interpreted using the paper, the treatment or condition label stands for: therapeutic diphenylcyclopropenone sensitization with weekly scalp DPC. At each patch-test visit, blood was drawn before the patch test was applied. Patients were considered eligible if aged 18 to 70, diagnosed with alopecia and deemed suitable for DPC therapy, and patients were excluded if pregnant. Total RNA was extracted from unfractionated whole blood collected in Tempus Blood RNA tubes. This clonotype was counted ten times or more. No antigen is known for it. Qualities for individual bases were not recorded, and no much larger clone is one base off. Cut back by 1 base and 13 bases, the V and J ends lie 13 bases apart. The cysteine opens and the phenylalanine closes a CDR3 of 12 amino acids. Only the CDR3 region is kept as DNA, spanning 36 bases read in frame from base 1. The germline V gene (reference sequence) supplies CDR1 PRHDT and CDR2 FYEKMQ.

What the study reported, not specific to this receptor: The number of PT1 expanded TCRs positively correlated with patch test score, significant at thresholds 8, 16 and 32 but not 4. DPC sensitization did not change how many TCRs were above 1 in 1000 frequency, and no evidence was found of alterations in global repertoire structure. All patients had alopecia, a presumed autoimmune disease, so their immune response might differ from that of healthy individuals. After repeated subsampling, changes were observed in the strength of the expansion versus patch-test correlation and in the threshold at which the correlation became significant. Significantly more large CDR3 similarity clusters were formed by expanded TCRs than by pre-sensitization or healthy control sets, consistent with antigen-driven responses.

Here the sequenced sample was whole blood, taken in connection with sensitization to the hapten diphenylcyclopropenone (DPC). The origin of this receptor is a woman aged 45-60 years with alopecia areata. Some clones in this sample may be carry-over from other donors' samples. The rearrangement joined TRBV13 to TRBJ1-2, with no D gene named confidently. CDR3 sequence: CASSLVGRERTF. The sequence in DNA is TGTGCCAGCAGCTTAGTCGGTAGGGAACGCACCTTC.